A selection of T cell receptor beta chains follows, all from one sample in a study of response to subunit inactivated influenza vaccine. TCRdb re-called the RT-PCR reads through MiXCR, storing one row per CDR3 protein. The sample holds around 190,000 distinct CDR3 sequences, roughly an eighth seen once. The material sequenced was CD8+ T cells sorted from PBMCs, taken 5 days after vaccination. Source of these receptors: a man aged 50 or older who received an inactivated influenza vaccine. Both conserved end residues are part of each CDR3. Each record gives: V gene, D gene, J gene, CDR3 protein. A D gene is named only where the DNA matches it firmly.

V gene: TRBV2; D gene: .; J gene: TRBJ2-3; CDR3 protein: CASSAGREADTQYF
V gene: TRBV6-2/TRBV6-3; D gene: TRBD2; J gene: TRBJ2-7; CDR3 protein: CASSYAGTSSYEQYF
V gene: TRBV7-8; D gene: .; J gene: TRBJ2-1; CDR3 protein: CASSLGDGGAYNEQFF
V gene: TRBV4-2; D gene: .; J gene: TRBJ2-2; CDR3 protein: CASSRGVGTGELFF
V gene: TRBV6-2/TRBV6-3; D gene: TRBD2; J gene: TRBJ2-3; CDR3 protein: CASSYSDSGATDTQYF
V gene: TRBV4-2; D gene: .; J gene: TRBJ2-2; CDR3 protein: CASSPWTGINTGELFF
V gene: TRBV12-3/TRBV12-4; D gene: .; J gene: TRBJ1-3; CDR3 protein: CASSPARGGGNTIYF
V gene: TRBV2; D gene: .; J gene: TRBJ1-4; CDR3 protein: CASSVPTINEKLFF
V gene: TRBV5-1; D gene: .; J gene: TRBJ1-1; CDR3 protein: CASSLAPTGTTEAFF
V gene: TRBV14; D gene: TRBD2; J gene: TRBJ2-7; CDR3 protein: CASSPGLAGFYEQYF
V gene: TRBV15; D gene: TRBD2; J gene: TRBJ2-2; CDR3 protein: CATSTTSGTGELFF
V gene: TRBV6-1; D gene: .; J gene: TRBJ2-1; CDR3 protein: CASRTIVGSNEQFF
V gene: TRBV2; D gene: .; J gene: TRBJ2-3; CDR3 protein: CATRGGDSARDTQYF
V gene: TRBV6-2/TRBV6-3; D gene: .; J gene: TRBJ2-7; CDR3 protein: CASSYAYEQYF
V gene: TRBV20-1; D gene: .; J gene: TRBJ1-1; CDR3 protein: CSARVKGLNTEAFF
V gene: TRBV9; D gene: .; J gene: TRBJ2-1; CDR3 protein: CASSVADSPYNEQFF
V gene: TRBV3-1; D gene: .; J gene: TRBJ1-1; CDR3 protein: CASSHFRDNLAEAFF
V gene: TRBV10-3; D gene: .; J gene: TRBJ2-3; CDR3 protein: CAISGTVTSTDTQYF
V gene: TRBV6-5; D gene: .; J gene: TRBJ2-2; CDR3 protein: CASSYSNVGAGAGTGELFF
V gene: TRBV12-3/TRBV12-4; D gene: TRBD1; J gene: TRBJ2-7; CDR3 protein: CASSPTGVLGEQYF
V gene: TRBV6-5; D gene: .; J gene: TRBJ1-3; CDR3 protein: CASSYSADSISGNTIYF
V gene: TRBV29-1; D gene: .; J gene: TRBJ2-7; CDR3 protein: CSGRNSYEQYF
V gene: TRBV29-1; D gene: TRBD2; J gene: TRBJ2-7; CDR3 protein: CSVEEGRSGREYF
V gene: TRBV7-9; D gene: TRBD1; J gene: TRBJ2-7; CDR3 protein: CASSTPGQHSYEQYF
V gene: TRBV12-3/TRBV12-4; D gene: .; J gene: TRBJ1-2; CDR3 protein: CASSFVRQHPDYGYTF
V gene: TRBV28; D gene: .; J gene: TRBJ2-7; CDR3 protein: CASSQGSEQYF
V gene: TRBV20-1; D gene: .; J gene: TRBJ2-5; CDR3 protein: CSGGSGIQETQYF
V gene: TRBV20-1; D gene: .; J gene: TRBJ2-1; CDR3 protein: CSASGDSYNEQFF
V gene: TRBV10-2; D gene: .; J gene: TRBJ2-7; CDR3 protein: CASRVVSEQYF
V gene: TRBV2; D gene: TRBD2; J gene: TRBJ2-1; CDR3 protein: CASSEPDGTSGRNINEQFF
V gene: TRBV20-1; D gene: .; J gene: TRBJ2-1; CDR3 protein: CSASFESPGSNEQFF
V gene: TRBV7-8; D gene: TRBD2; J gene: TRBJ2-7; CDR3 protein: CASSLETSDEQYF
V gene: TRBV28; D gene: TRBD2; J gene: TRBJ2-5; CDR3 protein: CASTTPSGGKETQYF
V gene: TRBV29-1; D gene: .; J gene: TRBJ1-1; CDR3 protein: CSVEEVGAPEAFF
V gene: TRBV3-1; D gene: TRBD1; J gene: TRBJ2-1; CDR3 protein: CASSQGKTGQIDNEQFF